This TCR beta chain was obtained from a study of blood T cell repertoires in COVID-19. On the study more broadly: From the United States, Italy and Spain came samples of acute and convalescent COVID-19.

Germline V gene lookup returns CDR1 LGHNT and CDR2 FRNRAP. CDR3 size: 14 residues. V gave up 5 bases and J gave up 7 bases, with 12 bases separating them. In the original analysis: Amplification of reference gene primers provided the estimated nucleated cell counts. Assay used: immunoSEQ multiplex PCR; TCRdb lists only in-frame clones, some missing. The DNA was the basis for D and trimming; V, J and clone size are from that table. The sample holds 250,000 or so clones, just under 85% seen once. Sequencing was performed on peripheral blood. The source is a woman aged 60 to 75 with active or convalescent COVID-19. This chain connects TRBV12-5 to TRBJ1-6; D unclear. CDR3 coding DNA: TGTGCTAGTGGTACCGGATGGAGCAATTCACCCCTCCACTTT. Its protein is CASGTGWSNSPLHF. Based on the CDR3 plus reference TRBV12-5 and TRBJ1-6, the full variable domain is DARVTQTPRHKVTEMGQEVTMRCQPILGHNTVFWYRQTMMQGLELLAYFRNRAPLDDSGMPKDRFSAEMPDATLATLKIQPSEPRDSAVYFCASGTGWSNSPLHFGNGTRLTVT.